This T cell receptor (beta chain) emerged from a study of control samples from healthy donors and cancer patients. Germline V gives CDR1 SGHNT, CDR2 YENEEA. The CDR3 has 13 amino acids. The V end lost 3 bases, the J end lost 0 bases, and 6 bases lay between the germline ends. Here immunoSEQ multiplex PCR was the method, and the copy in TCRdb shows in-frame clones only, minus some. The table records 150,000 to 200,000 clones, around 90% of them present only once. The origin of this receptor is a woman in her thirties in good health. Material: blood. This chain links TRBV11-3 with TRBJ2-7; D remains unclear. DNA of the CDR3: TGTGCCAGCAGCTTCGGGTACTCCTACGAGCAGTACTTC. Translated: CASSFGYSYEQYF. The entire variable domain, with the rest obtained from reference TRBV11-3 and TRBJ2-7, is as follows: EAGVVQSPRYKIIEKKQPVAFWCNPISGHNTLYWYLQNLGQGPELLIRYENEEAVDDSQLPKDRFSAERLKGVDSTLKIQPAELGDSAVYLCASSFGYSYEQYFGPGTRLTVT.